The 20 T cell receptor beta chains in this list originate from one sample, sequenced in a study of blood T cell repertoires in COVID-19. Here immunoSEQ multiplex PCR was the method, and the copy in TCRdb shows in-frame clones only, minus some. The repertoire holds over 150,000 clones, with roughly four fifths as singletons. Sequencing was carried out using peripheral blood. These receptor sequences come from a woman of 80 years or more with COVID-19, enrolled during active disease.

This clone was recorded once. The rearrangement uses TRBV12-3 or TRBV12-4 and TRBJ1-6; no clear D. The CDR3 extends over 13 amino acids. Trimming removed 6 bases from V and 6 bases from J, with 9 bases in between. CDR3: CASSPEVNSPLHF. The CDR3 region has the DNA TGTGCCAGCAGCCCCGAGGTTAATTCACCCCTCCACTTT.

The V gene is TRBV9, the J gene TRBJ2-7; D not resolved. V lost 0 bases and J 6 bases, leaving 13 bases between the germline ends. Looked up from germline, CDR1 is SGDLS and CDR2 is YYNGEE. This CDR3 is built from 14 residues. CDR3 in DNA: TGTGCCAGCAGCGTAGGTCTAGTCGCGAGCGAGCAGTACTTC. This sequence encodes CASSVGLVASEQYF.

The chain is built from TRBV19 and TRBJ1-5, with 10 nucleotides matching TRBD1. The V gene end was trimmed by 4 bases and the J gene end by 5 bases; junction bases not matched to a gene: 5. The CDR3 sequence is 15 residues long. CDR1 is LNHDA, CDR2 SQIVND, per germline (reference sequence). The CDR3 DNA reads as TGTGCCAGTAGTACCCTTGGACAGGGGGATCAGCCCCAGCATTTT. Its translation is CASSTLGQGDQPQHF. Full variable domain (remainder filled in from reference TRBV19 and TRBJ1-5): DGGITQSPKYLFRKEGQNVTLSCEQNLNHDAMYWYRQDPGQGLRLIYYSQIVNDFQKGDIAEGYSVSREKKESFPLTVTSAQKNPTAFYLCASSTLGQGDQPQHFGDGTRLSIL.

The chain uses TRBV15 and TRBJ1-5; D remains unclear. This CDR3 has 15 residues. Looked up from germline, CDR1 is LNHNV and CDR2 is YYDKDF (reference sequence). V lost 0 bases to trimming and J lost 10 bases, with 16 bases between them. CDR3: CATSRDRGLTGPQHF. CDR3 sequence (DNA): TGTGCCACCAGCAGAGATAGAGGTTTGACTGGTCCCCAGCATTTT.

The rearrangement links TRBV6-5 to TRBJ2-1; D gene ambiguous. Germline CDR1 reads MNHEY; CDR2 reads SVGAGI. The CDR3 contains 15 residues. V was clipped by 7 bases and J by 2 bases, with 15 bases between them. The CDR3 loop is CASTISSGTYNEQFF. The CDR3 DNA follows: TGTGCCAGCACTATAAGCTCGGGTACCTACAATGAGCAGTTCTTC.

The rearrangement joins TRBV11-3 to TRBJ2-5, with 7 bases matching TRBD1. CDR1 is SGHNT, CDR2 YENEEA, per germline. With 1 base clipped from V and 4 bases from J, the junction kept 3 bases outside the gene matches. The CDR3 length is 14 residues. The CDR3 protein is CASSLGDSLETQYF. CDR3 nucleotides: TGTGCCAGCAGCTTAGGGGACAGCTTAGAGACCCAGTACTTC.

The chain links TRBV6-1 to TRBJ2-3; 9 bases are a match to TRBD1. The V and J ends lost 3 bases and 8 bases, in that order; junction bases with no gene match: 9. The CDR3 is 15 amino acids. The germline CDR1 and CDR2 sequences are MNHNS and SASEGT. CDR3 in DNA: TGTGCCAGCAGTGAGTCTCCGGGACAGGGATTTACGCAGTATTTT. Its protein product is CASSESPGQGFTQYF.

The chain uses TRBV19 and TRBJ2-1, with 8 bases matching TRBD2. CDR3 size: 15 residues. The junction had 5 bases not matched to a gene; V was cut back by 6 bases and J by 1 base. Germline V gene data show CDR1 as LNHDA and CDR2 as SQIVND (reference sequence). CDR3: CASRTGRGSYNEQFF. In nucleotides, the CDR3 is TGTGCCAGTAGGACCGGGAGGGGATCCTACAATGAGCAGTTCTTC.

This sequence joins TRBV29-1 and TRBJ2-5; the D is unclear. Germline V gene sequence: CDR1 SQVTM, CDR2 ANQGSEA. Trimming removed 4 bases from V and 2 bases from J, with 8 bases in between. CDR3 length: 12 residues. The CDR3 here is CSVGLLQETQYF. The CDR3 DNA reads TGCAGCGTTGGACTTCTACAAGAGACCCAGTACTTC.

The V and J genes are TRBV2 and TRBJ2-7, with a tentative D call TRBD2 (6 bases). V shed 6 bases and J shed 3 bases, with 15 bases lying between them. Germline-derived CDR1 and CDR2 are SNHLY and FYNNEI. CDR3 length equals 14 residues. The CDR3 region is CASSPLGGNYEQYF. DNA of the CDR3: TGTGCCAGCAGCCCCTTAGGAGGGAACTACGAGCAGTACTTC.

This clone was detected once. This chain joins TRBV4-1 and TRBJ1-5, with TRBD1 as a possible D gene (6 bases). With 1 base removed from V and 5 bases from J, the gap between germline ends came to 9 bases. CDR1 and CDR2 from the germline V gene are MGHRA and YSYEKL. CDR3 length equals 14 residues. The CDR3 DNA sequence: TGCGCCAGCAGCCAAGTAGGGGGGGATCAGCCCCAGCATTTT. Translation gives CASSQVGGDQPQHF.

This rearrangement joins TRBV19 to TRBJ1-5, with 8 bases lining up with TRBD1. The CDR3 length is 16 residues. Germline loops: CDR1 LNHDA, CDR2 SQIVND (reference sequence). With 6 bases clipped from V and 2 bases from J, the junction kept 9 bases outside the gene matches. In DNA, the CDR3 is TGTGCCAGTAGGGGCAGGGGGCGCGAACGCAATCAGCCCCAGCATTTT. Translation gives CASRGRGRERNQPQHF.

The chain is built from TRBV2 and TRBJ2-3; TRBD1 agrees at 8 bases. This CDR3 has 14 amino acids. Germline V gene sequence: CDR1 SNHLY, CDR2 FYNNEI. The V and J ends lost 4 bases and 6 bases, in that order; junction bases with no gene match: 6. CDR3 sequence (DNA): TGTGCCAGCAGTGGAGCAGGGGGCCGTGATACGCAGTATTTT. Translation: CASSGAGGRDTQYF. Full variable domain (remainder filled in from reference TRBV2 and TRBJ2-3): EPEVTQTPSHQVTQMGQEVILRCVPISNHLYFYWYRQILGQKVEFLVSFYNNEISEKSEIFDDQFSVERPDGSNFTLKIRSTKLEDSAMYFCASSGAGGRDTQYFGPGTRLTVL.

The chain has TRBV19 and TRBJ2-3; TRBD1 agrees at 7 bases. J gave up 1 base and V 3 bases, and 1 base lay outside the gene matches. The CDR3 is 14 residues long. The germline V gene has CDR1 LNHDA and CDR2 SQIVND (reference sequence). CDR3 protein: CASSIGQGTDTQYF. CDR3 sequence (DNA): TGTGCCAGTAGTATCGGACAGGGCACAGATACGCAGTATTTT.

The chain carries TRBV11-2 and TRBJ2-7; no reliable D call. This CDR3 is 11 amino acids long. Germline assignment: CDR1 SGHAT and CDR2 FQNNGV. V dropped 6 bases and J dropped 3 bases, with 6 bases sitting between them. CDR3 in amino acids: CASSPYYEQYF. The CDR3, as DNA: TGTGCCAGCAGTCCCTACTACGAGCAGTACTTC.

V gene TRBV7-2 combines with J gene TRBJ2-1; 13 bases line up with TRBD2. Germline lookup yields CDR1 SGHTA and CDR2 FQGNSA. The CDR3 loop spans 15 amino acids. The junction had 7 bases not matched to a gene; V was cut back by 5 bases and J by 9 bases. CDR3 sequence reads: CASSPQTSGGFEQFF. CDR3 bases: TGTGCCAGCAGCCCCCAGACTAGCGGGGGGTTTGAGCAGTTCTTC.

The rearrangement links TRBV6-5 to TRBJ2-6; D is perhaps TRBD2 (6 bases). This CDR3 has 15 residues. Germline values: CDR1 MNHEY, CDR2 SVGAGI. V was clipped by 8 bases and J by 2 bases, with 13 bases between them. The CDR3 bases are TGTGCCAGCGTAAGAGGCGGGACTGGGGCCAACGTCCTGACTTTC. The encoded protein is CASVRGGTGANVLTF.

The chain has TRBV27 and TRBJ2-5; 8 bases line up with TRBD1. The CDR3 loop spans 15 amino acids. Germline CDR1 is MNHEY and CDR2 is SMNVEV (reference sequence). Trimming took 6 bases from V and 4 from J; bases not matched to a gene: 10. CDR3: CASSQRTGSLETQYF. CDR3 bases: TGTGCCAGCAGCCAGAGGACAGGGTCTTTAGAGACCCAGTACTTC.

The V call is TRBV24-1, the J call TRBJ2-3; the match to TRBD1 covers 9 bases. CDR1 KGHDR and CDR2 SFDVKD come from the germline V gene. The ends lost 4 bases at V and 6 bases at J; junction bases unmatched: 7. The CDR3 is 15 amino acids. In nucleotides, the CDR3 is TGTGCCACCAGTGACCCGGACAGGGGATCGGATACGCAGTATTTT. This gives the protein CATSDPDRGSDTQYF.

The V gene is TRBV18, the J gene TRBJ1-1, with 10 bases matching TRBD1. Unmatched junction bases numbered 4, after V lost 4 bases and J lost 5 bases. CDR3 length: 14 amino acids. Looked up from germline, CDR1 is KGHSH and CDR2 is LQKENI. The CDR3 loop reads CASSRQGAGTEAFF. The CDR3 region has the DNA TGTGCCAGCTCACGACAGGGGGCTGGGACTGAAGCTTTCTTT.